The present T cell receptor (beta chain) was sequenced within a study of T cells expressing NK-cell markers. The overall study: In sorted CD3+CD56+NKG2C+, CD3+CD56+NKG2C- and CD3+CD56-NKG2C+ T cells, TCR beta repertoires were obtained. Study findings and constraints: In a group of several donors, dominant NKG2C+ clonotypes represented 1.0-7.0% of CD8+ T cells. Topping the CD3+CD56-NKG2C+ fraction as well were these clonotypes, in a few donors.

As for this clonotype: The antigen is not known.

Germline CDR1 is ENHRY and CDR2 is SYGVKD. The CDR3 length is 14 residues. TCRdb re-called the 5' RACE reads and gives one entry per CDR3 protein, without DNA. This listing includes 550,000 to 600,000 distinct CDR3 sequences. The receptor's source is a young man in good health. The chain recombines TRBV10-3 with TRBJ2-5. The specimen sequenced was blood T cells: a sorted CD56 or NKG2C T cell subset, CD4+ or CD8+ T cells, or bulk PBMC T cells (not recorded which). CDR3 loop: CAISDDGLQETQYF.